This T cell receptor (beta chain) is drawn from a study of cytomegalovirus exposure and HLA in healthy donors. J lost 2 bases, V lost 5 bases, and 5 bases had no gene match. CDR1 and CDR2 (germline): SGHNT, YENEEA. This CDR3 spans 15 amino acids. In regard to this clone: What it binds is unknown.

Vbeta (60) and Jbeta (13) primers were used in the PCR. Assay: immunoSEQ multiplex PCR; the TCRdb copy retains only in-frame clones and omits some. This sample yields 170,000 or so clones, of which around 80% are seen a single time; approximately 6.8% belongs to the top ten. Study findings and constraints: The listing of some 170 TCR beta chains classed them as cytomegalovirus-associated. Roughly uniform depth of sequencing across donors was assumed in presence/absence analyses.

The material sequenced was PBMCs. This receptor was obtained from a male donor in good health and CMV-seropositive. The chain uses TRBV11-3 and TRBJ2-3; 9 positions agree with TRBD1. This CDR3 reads CASSQDRGVTDTQYF. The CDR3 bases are TGTGCCAGCAGCCAAGACAGGGGGGTCACAGATACGCAGTATTTT.